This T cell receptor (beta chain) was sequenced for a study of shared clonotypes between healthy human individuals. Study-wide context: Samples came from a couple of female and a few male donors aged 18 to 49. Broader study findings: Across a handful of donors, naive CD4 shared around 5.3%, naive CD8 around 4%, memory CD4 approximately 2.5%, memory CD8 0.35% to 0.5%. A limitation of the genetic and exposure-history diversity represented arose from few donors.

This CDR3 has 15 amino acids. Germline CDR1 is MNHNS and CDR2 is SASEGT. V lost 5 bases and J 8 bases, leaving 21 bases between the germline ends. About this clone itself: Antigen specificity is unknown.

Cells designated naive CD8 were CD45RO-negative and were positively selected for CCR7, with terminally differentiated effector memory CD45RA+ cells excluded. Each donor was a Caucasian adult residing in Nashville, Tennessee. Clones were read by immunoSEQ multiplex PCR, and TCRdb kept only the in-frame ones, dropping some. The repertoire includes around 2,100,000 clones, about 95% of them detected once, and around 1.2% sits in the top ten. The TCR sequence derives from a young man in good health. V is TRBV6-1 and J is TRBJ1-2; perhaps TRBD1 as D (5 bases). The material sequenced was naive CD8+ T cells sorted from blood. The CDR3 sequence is CASSLGAGSIYGYTF. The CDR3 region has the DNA TGTGCCAGCAGTCTCGGGGCCGGATCTATTTACGGCTACACCTTC.